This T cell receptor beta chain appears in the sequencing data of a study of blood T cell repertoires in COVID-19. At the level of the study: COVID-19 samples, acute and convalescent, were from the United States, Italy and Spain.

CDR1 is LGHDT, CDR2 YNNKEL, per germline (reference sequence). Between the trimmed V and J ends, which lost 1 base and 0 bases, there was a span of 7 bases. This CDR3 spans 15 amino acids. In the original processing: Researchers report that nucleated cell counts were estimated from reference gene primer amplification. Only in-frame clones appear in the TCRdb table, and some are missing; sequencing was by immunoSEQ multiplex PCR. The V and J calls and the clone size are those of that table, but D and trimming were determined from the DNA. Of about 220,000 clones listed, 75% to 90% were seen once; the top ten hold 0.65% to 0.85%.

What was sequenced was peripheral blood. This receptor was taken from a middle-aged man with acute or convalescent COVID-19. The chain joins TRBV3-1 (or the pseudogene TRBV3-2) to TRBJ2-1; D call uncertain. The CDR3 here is CASSQAPNSYNEQFF. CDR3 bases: TGTGCCAGCAGCCAAGCCCCTAACTCCTACAATGAGCAGTTCTTC.